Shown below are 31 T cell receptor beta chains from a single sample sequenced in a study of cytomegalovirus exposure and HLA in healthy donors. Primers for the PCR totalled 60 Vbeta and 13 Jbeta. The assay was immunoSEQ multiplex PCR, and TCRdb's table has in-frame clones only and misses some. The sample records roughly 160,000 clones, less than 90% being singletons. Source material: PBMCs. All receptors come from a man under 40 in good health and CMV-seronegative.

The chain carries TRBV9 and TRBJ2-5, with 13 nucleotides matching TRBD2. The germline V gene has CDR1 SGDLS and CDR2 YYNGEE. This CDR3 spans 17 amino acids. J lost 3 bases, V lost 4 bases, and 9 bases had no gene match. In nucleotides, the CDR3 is TGTGCCAGCAGCAGTACTAGCGGGAGGGCCAGGGAAGAGACCCAGTACTTC. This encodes CASSSTSGRAREETQYF.

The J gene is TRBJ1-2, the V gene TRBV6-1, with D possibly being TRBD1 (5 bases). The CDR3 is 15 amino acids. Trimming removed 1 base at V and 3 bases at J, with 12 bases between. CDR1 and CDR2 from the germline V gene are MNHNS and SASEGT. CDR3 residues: CASSEGRQLYYGYTF. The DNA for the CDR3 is TGTGCCAGCAGTGAAGGCAGACAGCTCTACTATGGCTACACCTTC.

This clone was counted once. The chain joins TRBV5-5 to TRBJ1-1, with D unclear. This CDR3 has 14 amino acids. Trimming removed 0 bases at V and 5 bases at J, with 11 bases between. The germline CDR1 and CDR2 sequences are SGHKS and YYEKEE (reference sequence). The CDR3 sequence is CASSLGHSGTEAFF. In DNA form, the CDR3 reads TGTGCCAGCAGCTTGGGCCACTCGGGGACTGAAGCTTTCTTT.

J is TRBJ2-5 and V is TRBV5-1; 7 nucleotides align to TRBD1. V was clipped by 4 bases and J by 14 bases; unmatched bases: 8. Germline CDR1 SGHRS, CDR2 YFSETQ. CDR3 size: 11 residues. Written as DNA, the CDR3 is TGCGCCAGCAGCGCCGGAGACAGGGAATACTTC. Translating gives CASSAGDREYF.

The CDR3 DNA follows: TGTGCCAGCAGCGTCCACGGTACGGGAGATATCACCGGGGAGCTGTTTTTT. It codes for CASSVHGTGDITGELFF. The V gene is TRBV9, the J gene TRBJ2-2, with D perhaps TRBD2 (6 bases). V lost 2 bases and J 4 bases, leaving 18 bases between the germline ends. The germline V gene encodes CDR1 SGDLS and CDR2 YYNGEE. There are 17 residues in the CDR3.

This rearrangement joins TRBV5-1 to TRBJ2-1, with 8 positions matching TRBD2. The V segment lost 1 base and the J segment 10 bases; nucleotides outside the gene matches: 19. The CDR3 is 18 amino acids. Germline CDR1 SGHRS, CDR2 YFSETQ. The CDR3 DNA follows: TGCGCCAGCAGCTTGATAGTTCTAGGGAGCGGGAGCCCGGGGGAGCAGTTCTTC. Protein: CASSLIVLGSGSPGEQFF.

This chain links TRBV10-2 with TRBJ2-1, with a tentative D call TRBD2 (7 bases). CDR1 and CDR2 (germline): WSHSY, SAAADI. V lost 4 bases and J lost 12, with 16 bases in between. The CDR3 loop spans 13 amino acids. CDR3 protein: CASSGTLRGGQFF. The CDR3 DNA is TGCGCCAGCAGTGGAACACTGAGGGGGGGGCAGTTCTTC.

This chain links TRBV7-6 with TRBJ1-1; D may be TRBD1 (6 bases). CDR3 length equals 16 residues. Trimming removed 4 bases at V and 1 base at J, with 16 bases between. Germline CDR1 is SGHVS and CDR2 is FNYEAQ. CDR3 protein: CASSSASTGQNTEAFF. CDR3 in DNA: TGTGCCAGCAGCTCGGCCAGTACGGGACAGAACACTGAAGCTTTCTTT. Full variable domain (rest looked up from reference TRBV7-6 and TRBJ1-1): GAGVSQSPRYKVTKRGQDVALRCDPISGHVSLYWYRQALGQGPEFLTYFNYEAQQDKSGLPNDRFSAERPEGSISTLTIQRTEQRDSAMYRCASSSASTGQNTEAFFGQGTRLTVV.

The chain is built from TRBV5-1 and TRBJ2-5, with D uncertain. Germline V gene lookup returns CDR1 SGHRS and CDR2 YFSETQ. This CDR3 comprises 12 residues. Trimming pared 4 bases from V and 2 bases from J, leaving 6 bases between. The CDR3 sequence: CASSPGQETQYF. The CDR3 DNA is TGCGCCAGCAGCCCCGGTCAAGAGACCCAGTACTTC.

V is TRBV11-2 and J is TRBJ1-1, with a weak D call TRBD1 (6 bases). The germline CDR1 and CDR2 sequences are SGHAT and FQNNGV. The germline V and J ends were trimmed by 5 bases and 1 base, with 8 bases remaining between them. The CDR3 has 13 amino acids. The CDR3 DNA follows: TGTGCCAGCAGCGTGGGACAGAACACTGAAGCTTTCTTT. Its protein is CASSVGQNTEAFF.

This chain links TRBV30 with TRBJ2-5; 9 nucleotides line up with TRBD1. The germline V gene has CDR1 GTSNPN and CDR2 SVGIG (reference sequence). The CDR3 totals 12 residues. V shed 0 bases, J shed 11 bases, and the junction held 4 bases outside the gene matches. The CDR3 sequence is CAWSVTGGVQYF. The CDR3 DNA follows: TGTGCCTGGAGTGTAACAGGGGGCGTTCAGTACTTC.

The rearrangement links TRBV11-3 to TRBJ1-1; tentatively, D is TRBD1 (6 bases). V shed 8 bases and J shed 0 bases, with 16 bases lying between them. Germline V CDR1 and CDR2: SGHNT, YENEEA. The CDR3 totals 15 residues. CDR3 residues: CASERGSVMNTEAFF. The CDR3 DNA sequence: TGTGCCAGCGAGAGGGGGTCAGTAATGAACACTGAAGCTTTCTTT.

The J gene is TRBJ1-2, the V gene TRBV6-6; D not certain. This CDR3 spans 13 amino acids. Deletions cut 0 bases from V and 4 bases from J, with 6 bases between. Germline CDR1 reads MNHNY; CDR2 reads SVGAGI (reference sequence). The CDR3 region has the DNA TGTGCCAGCAGTTACTCGCGGGGCTATGGCTACACCTTC. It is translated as CASSYSRGYGYTF.

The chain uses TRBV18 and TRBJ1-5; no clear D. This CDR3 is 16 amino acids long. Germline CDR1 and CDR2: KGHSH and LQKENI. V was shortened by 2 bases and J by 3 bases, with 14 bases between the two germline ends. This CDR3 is CASSPTLAGDNQPQHF. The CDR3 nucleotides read TGTGCCAGCTCACCAACCCTGGCAGGCGACAATCAGCCCCAGCATTTT.

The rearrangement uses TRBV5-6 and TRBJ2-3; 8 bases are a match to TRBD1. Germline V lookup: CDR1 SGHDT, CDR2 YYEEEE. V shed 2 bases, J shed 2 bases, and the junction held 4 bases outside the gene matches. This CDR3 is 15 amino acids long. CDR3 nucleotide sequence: TGTGCCAGCAGCTTAGGACAGGGTATCACAGATACGCAGTATTTT. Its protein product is CASSLGQGITDTQYF.

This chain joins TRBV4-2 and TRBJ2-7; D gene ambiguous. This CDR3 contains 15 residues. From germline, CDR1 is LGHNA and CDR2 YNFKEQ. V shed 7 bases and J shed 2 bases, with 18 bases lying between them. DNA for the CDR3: TGTGCCAGCAAGAGTACAATAGCTGCCGCCTACGAGCAGTACTTC. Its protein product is CASKSTIAAAYEQYF.

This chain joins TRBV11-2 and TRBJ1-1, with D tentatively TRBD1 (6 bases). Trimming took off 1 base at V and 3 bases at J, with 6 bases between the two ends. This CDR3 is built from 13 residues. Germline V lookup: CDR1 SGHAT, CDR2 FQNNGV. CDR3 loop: CASSLGTDTEAFF. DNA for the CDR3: TGTGCCAGCAGCTTAGGGACAGACACTGAAGCTTTCTTT.

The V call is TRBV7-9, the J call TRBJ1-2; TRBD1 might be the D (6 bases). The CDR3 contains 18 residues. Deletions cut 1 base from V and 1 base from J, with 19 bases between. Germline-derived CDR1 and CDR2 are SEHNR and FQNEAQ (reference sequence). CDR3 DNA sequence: TGTGCCAGCAGCTTAGGCATCTCACAGGGCGGAAGTAACTATGGCTACACCTTC. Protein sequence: CASSLGISQGGSNYGYTF.

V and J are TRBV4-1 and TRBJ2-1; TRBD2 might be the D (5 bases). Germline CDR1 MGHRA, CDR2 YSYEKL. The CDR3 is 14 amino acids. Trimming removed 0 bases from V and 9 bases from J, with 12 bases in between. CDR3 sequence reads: CASSQDARRSEQFF. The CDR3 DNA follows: TGCGCCAGCAGCCAAGATGCCCGGAGGAGTGAGCAGTTCTTC.

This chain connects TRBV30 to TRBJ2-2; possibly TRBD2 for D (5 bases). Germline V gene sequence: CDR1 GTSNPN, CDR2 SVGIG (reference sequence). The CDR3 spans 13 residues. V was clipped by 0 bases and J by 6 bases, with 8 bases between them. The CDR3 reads CAWSVLGAGELFF. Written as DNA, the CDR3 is TGTGCCTGGAGTGTACTAGGCGCCGGGGAGCTGTTTTTT.

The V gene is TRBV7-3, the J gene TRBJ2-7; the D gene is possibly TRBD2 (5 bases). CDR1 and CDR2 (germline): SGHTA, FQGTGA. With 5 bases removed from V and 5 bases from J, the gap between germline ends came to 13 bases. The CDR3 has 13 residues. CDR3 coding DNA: TGTGCCAGCAGCGAAACCGGGGAACACGAGCAGTACTTC. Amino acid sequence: CASSETGEHEQYF.

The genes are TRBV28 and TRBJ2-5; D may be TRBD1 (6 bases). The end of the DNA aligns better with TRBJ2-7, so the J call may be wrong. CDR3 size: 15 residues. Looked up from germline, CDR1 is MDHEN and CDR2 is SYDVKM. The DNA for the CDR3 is TGTGCCAGCAGTTTCGTAGGTCAGGGGTCCTACGAGCAGTACTTC. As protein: CASSFVGQGSYEQYF.

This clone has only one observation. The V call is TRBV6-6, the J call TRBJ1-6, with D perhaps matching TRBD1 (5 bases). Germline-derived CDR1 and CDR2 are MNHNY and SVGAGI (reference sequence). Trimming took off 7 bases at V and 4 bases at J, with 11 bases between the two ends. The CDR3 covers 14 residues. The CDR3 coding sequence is TGTGCCAGCAACCGGGCAGGGTATAATTCACCCCTCCACTTT. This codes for CASNRAGYNSPLHF.

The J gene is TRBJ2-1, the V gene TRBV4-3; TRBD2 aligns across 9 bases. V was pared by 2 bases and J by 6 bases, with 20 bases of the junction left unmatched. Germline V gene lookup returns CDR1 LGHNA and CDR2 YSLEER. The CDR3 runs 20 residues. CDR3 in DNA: TGCGCCAGCAGCCAAAGTGGGTGGTTAGAACTAGCGGGTGATCTCAATGAGCAGTTCTTC. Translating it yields CASSQSGWLELAGDLNEQFF.

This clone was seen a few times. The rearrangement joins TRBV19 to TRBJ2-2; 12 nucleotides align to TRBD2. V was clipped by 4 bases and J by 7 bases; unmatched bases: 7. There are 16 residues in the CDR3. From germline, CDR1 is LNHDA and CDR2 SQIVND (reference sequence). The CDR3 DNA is TGTGCCAGTAGTACCCGACTAGCGGGAGCGGACGGGGAGCTGTTTTTT. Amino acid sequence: CASSTRLAGADGELFF.

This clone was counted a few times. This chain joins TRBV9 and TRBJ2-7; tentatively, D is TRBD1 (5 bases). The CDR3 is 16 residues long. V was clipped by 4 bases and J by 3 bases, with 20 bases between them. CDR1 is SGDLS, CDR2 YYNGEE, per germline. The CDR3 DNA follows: TGTGCCAGCAGCCCCCGCCCCGGGCAGGGCGACTACGAGCAGTACTTC. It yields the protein CASSPRPGQGDYEQYF.

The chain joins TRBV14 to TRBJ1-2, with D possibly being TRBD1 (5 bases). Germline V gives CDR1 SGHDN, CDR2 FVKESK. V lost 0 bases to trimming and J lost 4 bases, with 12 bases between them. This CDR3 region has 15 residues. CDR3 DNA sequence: TGTGCCAGCAGCCAAGATTCCGACAGTCCCTATGGCTACACCTTC. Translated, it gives CASSQDSDSPYGYTF.

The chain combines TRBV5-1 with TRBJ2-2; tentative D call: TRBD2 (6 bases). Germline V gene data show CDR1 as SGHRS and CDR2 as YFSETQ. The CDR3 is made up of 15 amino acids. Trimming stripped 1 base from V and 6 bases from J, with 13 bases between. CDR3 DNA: TGCGCCAGCAGCTTGACGGGAGAAGGGGCCGGGGAGCTGTTTTTT. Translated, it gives CASSLTGEGAGELFF.

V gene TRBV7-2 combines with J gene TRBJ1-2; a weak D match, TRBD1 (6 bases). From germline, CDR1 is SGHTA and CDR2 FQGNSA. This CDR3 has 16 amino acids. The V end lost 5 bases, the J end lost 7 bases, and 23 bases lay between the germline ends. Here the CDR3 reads CASSPPGAGRSGGYTF. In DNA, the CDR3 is TGTGCCAGCAGCCCACCAGGGGCAGGGCGAAGTGGTGGCTACACCTTC. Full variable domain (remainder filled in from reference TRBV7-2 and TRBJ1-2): GAGVSQSPSNKVTEKGKDVELRCDPISGHTALYWYRQSLGQGLEFLIYFQGNSAPDKSGLPSDRFSAERTGGSVSTLTIQRTQQEDSAVYLCASSPPGAGRSGGYTFGSGTRLTVV.

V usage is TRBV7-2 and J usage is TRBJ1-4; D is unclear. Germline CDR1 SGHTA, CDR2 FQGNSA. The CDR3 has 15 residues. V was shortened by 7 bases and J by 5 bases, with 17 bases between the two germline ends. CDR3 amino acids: CASTLPGLVNEKLFF. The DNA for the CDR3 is TGTGCCAGCACCCTCCCGGGGTTAGTGAATGAAAAACTGTTTTTT.

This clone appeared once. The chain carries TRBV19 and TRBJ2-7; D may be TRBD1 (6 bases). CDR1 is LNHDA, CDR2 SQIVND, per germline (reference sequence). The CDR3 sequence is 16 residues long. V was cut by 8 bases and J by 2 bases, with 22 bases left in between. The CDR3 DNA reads TGTGCCAGTGGGGGCCTAGGGACGGGACACCCCTACGAGCAGTACTTC. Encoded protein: CASGGLGTGHPYEQYF.